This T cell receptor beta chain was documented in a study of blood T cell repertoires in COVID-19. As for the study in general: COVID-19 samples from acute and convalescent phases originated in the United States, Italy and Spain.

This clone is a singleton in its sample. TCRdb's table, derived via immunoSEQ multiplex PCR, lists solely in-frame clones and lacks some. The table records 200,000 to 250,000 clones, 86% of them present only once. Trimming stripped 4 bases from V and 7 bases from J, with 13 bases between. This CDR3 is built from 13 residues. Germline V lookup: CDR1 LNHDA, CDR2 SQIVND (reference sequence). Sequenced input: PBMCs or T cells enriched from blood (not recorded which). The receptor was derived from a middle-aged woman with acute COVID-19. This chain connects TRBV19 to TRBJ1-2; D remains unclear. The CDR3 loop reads CASSTGSVAGYTF. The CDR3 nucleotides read TGTGCCAGTAGTACGGGGTCAGTAGCTGGCTACACCTTC.